These T cell receptor beta chains were read from a single sample in a study of blood T cell repertoires in COVID-19. The method was immunoSEQ multiplex PCR; TCRdb's version includes in-frame clones alone and lacks a portion of them. The repertoire has fewer than 400,000 clones, roughly 89% of them found once; the top ten carry about 1.7%. The sequencing sample was made of peripheral blood. All receptors derive from a woman aged 25 to 45 with COVID-19, enrolled during active disease. CDR3s include the opening cysteine and the closing phenylalanine or tryptophan. Fields, in order: V gene, clone size, D gene, J gene, CDR3 protein, CDR3 DNA. A D gene is named only where the DNA matches it firmly. Expanded clones are given a class, and other clones once, few, many or no size at all.

>TRBV19|-|TRBD2|TRBJ2-5
CASSATSGGAWETQYF
TGTGCCAGTAGTGCCACTAGCGGGGGGGCTTGGGAGACCCAGTACTTC
>TRBV18|-|-|TRBJ1-1
CASSPMGGQENTEAFF
TGTGCCAGCTCTCCAATGGGGGGGCAAGAGAACACTGAAGCTTTCTTT
>TRBV5-1|-|-|TRBJ1-2
CASSLESYGYTF
TGCGCCAGCAGCTTGGAATCTTATGGCTACACCTTC
>TRBV5-6|-|-|TRBJ2-3
CASSLKGVDTQYF
TGTGCCAGCAGCTTGAAAGGGGTCGATACGCAGTATTTT
>TRBV5-4|-|-|TRBJ1-1
CASSLGAGDTEAFF
TGTGCCAGCAGCTTGGGGGCGGGAGACACTGAAGCTTTCTTT
>TRBV29-1|-|TRBD1|TRBJ2-7
CSVNTGTGIVGQYF
TGCAGCGTTAACACCGGGACAGGCATAGTGGGGCAGTACTTC
>TRBV18|-|TRBD2|TRBJ2-5
CASSPLLAGVETQYF
TGTGCCAGCTCACCTCTTCTAGCGGGGGTCGAGACCCAGTACTTC
>TRBV2|-|-|TRBJ1-2
CASRPRGWYGYTF
TGTGCCAGCAGGCCCCGGGGGTGGTATGGCTACACCTTC
>TRBV19|once|TRBD1|TRBJ1-5
CASRGGQENQPQHF
TGTGCCAGTAGAGGGGGACAGGAAAATCAGCCCCAGCATTTT
>TRBV9|-|TRBD1|TRBJ1-4
CASSARTGGTNEKLFF
TGTGCCAGCAGTGCCAGGACAGGGGGAACTAATGAAAAACTGTTTTTT
>TRBV7-9|-|-|TRBJ2-2
CASSLTENTGELFF
TGTGCCAGCAGCTTGACAGAAAACACCGGGGAGCTGTTTTTT
>TRBV7-2|-|TRBD2|TRBJ2-3
CASSLDRGEKTQYF
TGTGCCAGCAGCTTAGATCGGGGGGAAAAGACGCAGTATTTT
>TRBV11-3|-|TRBD2|TRBJ2-3
CASSVTSGPDTQYF
TGTGCCAGCTCCGTGACTAGCGGGCCAGATACGCAGTATTTT
>TRBV7-9|-|TRBD2|TRBJ2-3
CASSSGGGEGDTQYF
TGTGCCAGCAGCTCCGGCGGGGGGGAGGGAGATACGCAGTATTTT
>TRBV2|-|-|TRBJ1-4
CASSFRVNEKLFF
TGTGCCAGCAGTTTTCGGGTGAATGAAAAACTGTTTTTT
>TRBV27|-|TRBD1|TRBJ1-4
CASSLYRGGEKLFF
TGTGCCAGCAGTTTATACAGGGGCGGGGAAAAACTGTTTTTT
>TRBV5-5|-|-|TRBJ1-3
CASSSTTSGNTIYF
TGTGCCAGCAGCTCGACAACCTCTGGAAACACCATATATTTT
>TRBV7-9|-|-|TRBJ1-5
CASSKGEYNQPQHF
TGTGCCAGCAGCAAGGGGGAGTACAATCAGCCCCAGCATTTT
>TRBV2|-|-|TRBJ1-2
CASSDGQSRPYGYTF
TGTGCCAGCAGTGACGGACAATCGAGGCCCTATGGCTACACCTTC
>TRBV7-9|-|TRBD2|TRBJ2-1
CASSRSGGDEQFF
TGTGCCAGCAGCCGGAGCGGGGGCGATGAGCAGTTCTTC
>TRBV19|-|-|TRBJ2-1
CASSNLALNSYNEQFF
TGTGCCAGTAGTAACCTAGCTCTGAACTCCTACAATGAGCAGTTCTTC
>TRBV5-5|-|-|TRBJ1-1
CASSWLGTKATEAFF
TGTGCCAGCAGCTGGTTGGGCACAAAGGCCACTGAAGCTTTCTTT
>TRBV3-1/TRBV3-2|-|TRBD1|TRBJ1-2
CASSQGQGAPYGYTF
TGTGCCAGCAGCCAAGGACAGGGGGCTCCCTATGGCTACACCTTC
>TRBV5-1|-|-|TRBJ2-7
CASSLDGRGYEQYF
TGCGCCAGCAGCTTGGATGGCAGGGGCTACGAGCAGTACTTC
>TRBV5-4|-|TRBD2|TRBJ2-7
CASSLVGGYGYEQYF
TGTGCCAGCAGCTTGGTCGGGGGGTACGGCTACGAGCAGTACTTC
>TRBV5-6|-|-|TRBJ1-1
CASSFPQSGNTEAFF
TGTGCCAGCAGCTTTCCCCAATCAGGGAACACTGAAGCTTTCTTT
>TRBV7-9|once|-|TRBJ2-1
CASSLTGPLDEQFF
TGTGCCAGCAGCTTAACAGGTCCTTTGGATGAGCAGTTCTTC
>TRBV15|once|-|TRBJ1-6
CATSRAGIRDSPLHF
TGTGCCACCAGCAGAGCCGGGATTCGGGATTCACCCCTCCACTTT
>TRBV5-4|-|-|TRBJ1-2
CASRLRGSGYGYTF
TGTGCCAGCAGGCTCCGGGGGTCGGGCTATGGCTACACCTTC
>TRBV5-1|once|TRBD1|TRBJ1-4
CASSRTGGAGDEKLFF
TGCGCCAGCAGCAGGACAGGGGGCGCCGGAGATGAAAAACTGTTTTTT
>TRBV5-1|-|-|TRBJ1-1
CASSPITGTNTEAFF
TGCGCCAGCAGCCCCATTACAGGGACGAACACTGAAGCTTTCTTT
>TRBV12-3/TRBV12-4|-|-|TRBJ2-1
CASRTSWGNEQFF
TGTGCCAGCAGGACTAGTTGGGGCAATGAGCAGTTCTTC
>TRBV12-3/TRBV12-4|-|-|TRBJ1-2
CASSTGNGYTF
TGTGCCAGCAGCACAGGGAACGGCTACACCTTC
>TRBV5-1|-|-|TRBJ2-5
CASTRAEEPQETQYF
TGCGCCAGCACTCGGGCGGAGGAACCTCAAGAGACCCAGTACTTC
>TRBV4-1|few|-|TRBJ1-2
CASSQGAGVDYGYTF
TGCGCCAGCAGCCAAGGGGCGGGGGTAGACTATGGCTACACCTTC
>TRBV7-9|-|TRBD2|TRBJ2-3
CASSFSGGADTQYF
TGTGCCAGCAGCTTCAGCGGGGGGGCAGATACGCAGTATTTT
>TRBV7-9|once|-|TRBJ1-1
CASSLVQANTEAFF
TGTGCCAGCAGCTTAGTACAGGCGAACACTGAAGCTTTCTTT
>TRBV12-3/TRBV12-4|-|TRBD1|TRBJ1-5
CASRGTVAGPQHF
TGTGCCAGCAGAGGGACAGTCGCGGGGCCCCAGCATTTT
>TRBV7-9|few|-|TRBJ1-3
CASSSKYRESGNTIYF
TGTGCCAGCAGCTCAAAGTATAGGGAGAGTGGAAACACCATATATTTT
>TRBV2|once|TRBD1|TRBJ1-1
CASTRTGNTEAFF
TGTGCCAGCACAAGGACAGGGAACACTGAAGCTTTCTTT
>TRBV19|-|TRBD2|TRBJ2-2
CASSTSLRLAGGYGTGELFF
TGTGCCAGTAGTACTTCCCTTCGACTAGCGGGGGGTTATGGCACCGGGGAGCTGTTTTTT
>TRBV4-3|-|-|TRBJ2-1
CASSQDLFYNEQFF
TGCGCCAGCAGCCAAGATCTATTTTACAATGAGCAGTTCTTC
>TRBV7-3|-|TRBD2|TRBJ2-2
CASSKLAGAYTGELFF
TGTGCCAGCAGCAAACTAGCGGGGGCGTACACCGGGGAGCTGTTTTTT
>TRBV10-3|-|-|TRBJ2-3
CAIRGGESTDTQYF
TGTGCCATCAGGGGTGGGGAGAGCACAGATACGCAGTATTTT
>TRBV12-3/TRBV12-4|-|-|TRBJ1-1
CASSLVEDTEAFF
TGTGCCAGCAGTTTAGTTGAGGACACTGAAGCTTTCTTT
>TRBV28|once|-|TRBJ1-2
CASSLRTFYGYTF
TGTGCCAGCAGTCTCCGGACATTCTATGGCTACACCTTC
>TRBV7-9|-|-|TRBJ2-3
CASSLERASTDTQYF
TGTGCCAGCAGCTTAGAAAGAGCCAGCACAGATACGCAGTATTTT
>TRBV6-5|-|-|TRBJ1-5
CASSYGGLGPQHF
TGTGCCAGCAGTTACGGAGGGCTTGGGCCCCAGCATTTT
>TRBV21-1|-|-|TRBJ2-1
CASSTRLAGGPLAGNEQFF
TGTGCCAGCAGCACCCGACTAGCGGGGGGCCCCCTCGCGGGAAATGAGCAGTTCTTC
>TRBV18|-|-|TRBJ1-2
CASSPSFQEVQHGYTF
TGTGCCAGCTCACCATCCTTTCAGGAGGTTCAGCATGGCTACACCTTC
>TRBV7-2|-|TRBD2|TRBJ2-3
CASSLAPGLAGGRDTQYF
TGTGCCAGCAGCTTAGCACCGGGACTAGCGGGGGGCCGGGATACGCAGTATTTT
>TRBV9|-|-|TRBJ2-1
CASSAGDGLSSYNEQFF
TGTGCCAGCAGCGCGGGGGATGGTCTTAGCTCCTACAATGAGCAGTTCTTC